Each of the 27 T cell receptor beta chains below was sequenced from the same sample in a study of CD8 T cells in Susac syndrome. When the RNA was reverse transcribed, random hexamers were used with an input of roughly 0.45 to 1 ug. TCRdb re-derived calls from the immunoSEQ multiplex PCR reads in MiXCR, one entry per CDR3 protein. This table holds over 130,000 distinct CDR3 sequences, 95% found once. The sequenced material came from CD4+ T cells from PBMCs. The receptors here all came from a human donor with Susac syndrome.

The rearrangement links TRBV28 to TRBJ2-7; D remains unclear. The V gene lost 8 bases and the J gene lost 2 bases, with 16 bases spanning the gap. This CDR3 has 14 residues. Germline lookup yields CDR1 MDHEN and CDR2 SYDVKM. CDR3 DNA sequence: TGTGCCAGCCGGGCCCCTACTCCGACCTACGAGCAGTACTTC. This encodes CASRAPTPTYEQYF. The full variable domain, in which reference TRBV28 and TRBJ2-7 provide the parts outside the CDR3, is DVKVTQSSRYLVKRTGEKVFLECVQDMDHENMFWYRQDPGLGLRLIYFSYDVKMKEKGDIPEGYSVSREKKERFSLILESASTNQTSMYLCASRAPTPTYEQYFGPGTRLTVT.

The sample holds one count of this clonotype. The genes are TRBV5-6 and TRBJ2-6; 9 bases fit TRBD2. There are 18 residues in the CDR3. CDR1 and CDR2 (germline): SGHDT, YYEEEE. With 4 bases clipped from V and 2 bases from J, the junction kept 10 bases outside the gene matches. CDR3 region: CASSPPGLAHPGANVLTF. The CDR3 DNA is TGTGCCAGCAGCCCCCCGGGACTAGCTCACCCTGGGGCCAACGTCCTGACTTTC. Full variable domain (outside the CDR3, taken from reference TRBV5-6 and TRBJ2-6): DAGVTQSPTHLIKTRGQQVTLRCSPKSGHDTVSWYQQALGQGPQFIFQYYEEEERQRGNFPDRFSGHQFPNYSSELNVNALLLGDSALYLCASSPPGLAHPGANVLTFGAGSRLTVL.

V gene TRBV18 combines with J gene TRBJ2-3; TRBD1 might be the D (7 bases). V gave up 6 bases and J gave up 0 bases, with 13 bases separating them. The CDR3 loop spans 15 amino acids. Germline values: CDR1 KGHSH, CDR2 LQKENI. CDR3 in DNA: TGTGCCAGCTCGGAACAGGGGACTAGCACAGATACGCAGTATTTT. Encoded protein: CASSEQGTSTDTQYF.

This chain uses TRBV18 with TRBJ2-3; 8 bases are shared with TRBD1. The germline CDR1 and CDR2 sequences are KGHSH and LQKENI. This CDR3 is built from 13 residues. Germline trimming cut 1 base from V and 9 bases from J; bases unmatched to any gene: 3. For the CDR3, the DNA is TGTGCCAGCTCACCACGGAGACAGGGGACGCAGTATTTT. This translates into CASSPRRQGTQYF.

The chain uses TRBV7-2 and TRBJ2-1; 7 bases fit TRBD1. From germline, CDR1 is SGHTA and CDR2 FQGNSA. This CDR3 has 17 residues. The J segment lost 4 bases and the V segment lost 4 bases, leaving 13 bases of the junction unmatched. The CDR3 reads CASSSSSFRGIYNEQFF. CDR3 coding DNA: TGTGCCAGCAGCTCCTCGTCGTTCAGGGGGATTTACAATGAGCAGTTCTTC.

This clonotype was recorded once. The chain couples TRBV5-1 to TRBJ2-3; 7 nucleotides align to TRBD2. The trim removed 3 bases at V and 4 bases at J, leaving 11 bases unmatched. The V gene's germline CDR1 is SGHRS and CDR2 YFSETQ. The CDR3 runs to 16 residues. The CDR3 protein is CASSWSLANSADTQYF. The CDR3 coding sequence is TGCGCCAGCAGCTGGTCACTAGCGAATTCAGCAGATACGCAGTATTTT.

The rearrangement links TRBV15 to TRBJ1-5; no reliable D call. CDR1 and CDR2 from the germline V gene are LNHNV and YYDKDF (reference sequence). The ends were cut back, 3 bases at V and 6 bases at J, with 15 bases in the middle. This CDR3 is 15 amino acids long. CDR3 nucleotides: TGTGCCACCAGCAGCTCCCCGCGTTCGGCTCAGCCCCAGCATTTT. It codes for CATSSSPRSAQPQHF.

V usage is TRBV25-1 and J usage is TRBJ2-1; possible D gene TRBD1, 5 bases. Germline CDR1 MGHDK, CDR2 SYGVNS. The CDR3 extends over 15 amino acids. Trimming removed 1 base from V and 4 bases from J, with 11 bases in between. CDR3: CASSESDSSYNEQFF. In nucleotides, the CDR3 is TGTGCCAGCAGTGAATCCGACAGCTCATACAATGAGCAGTTCTTC.

The V call is TRBV3-1, the J call TRBJ2-1, with D perhaps matching TRBD1 or TRBD2 (5 bases each). V lost 7 bases to trimming and J lost 6 bases, with 13 bases between them. Germline V gene data show CDR1 as LGHDT and CDR2 as YNNKEL (reference sequence). The CDR3 sequence is 13 residues long. The CDR3 coding sequence is TGTGCCAGCAACTTCCCCGGGACCAATGAGCAGTTCTTC. As protein: CASNFPGTNEQFF.

The V gene is TRBV19, the J gene TRBJ1-1, with D maybe TRBD1 (6 bases). Trimming cost V 0 bases and J 8 bases, with 10 bases left between them. Germline assignment: CDR1 LNHDA and CDR2 SQIVND (reference sequence). The CDR3 length is 13 residues. In DNA form, the CDR3 reads TGTGCCAGTAGTATAGATGATGACAGGGAAGCTTTCTTT. This encodes CASSIDDDREAFF.

The chain couples TRBV7-9 to TRBJ2-7; 13 nucleotides match TRBD2. This CDR3 comprises 15 residues. Trimming at V came to 5 bases and at J to 7 bases, leaving 8 bases not matched to a gene. Germline V gene sequence: CDR1 SEHNR, CDR2 FQNEAQ (reference sequence). CDR3 sequence reads: CASSRTSGSPGEQYF. CDR3 bases: TGTGCCAGCAGCCGGACTAGCGGGAGCCCCGGGGAGCAGTACTTC.

The V gene is TRBV20-1, the J gene TRBJ2-3; 9 bases are shared with TRBD2. This CDR3 has 14 amino acids. Per germline, CDR1 DFQATT and CDR2 SNEGSKA (reference sequence). With 7 bases clipped from V and 4 bases from J, the junction kept 9 bases outside the gene matches. CDR3 DNA: TGCAGTGTCAAACGCGGGGGGGAGTCAGATACGCAGTATTTT. Amino acid sequence: CSVKRGGESDTQYF.

The CDR3 here is CASSHATGGREKLFF. As DNA, the CDR3 is TGCGCCAGCAGCCACGCGACAGGGGGCCGTGAAAAACTGTTTTTT. The chain is built from TRBV4-1 and TRBJ1-4; 10 bases align to TRBD1. This CDR3 has 15 amino acids. CDR1 and CDR2 (germline): MGHRA, YSYEKL. The J segment lost 7 bases and the V segment lost 3 bases, leaving 5 bases of the junction unmatched.

The rearrangement uses TRBV12-3 or TRBV12-4 and TRBJ1-2, with D tentatively TRBD1 (5 bases). The CDR3 sequence is 13 residues long. V was trimmed by 3 bases and J by 8 bases, leaving 13 bases between them. CDR3 nucleotide sequence: TGTGCCAGCAGTTTTGGCCAGGGCTTCGGCTACACCTTC. This encodes CASSFGQGFGYTF.

The chain joins TRBV20-1 to TRBJ2-5; 9 bases align to TRBD2. The CDR3 extends over 15 amino acids. With 5 bases clipped from V and 5 bases from J, the junction kept 12 bases outside the gene matches. Germline lookup yields CDR1 DFQATT and CDR2 SNEGSKA (reference sequence). The CDR3 spells CSAVSGTSLGETQYF. As DNA, the CDR3 is TGCAGTGCTGTCTCCGGGACTAGCTTAGGGGAGACCCAGTACTTC.

The genes are TRBV9 and TRBJ2-3, with 7 bases lining up with TRBD1. The CDR3 is 18 residues long. Germline lookup yields CDR1 SGDLS and CDR2 YYNGEE. Trimming cost V 2 bases and J 1 base; bases outside gene matches: 13. The CDR3, as DNA: TGTGCCAGCAGCGTCCCATCCCATGACAGGGTGGGCACAGATACGCAGTATTTT. It translates to CASSVPSHDRVGTDTQYF.

This chain links TRBV7-9 with TRBJ1-1, with 10 positions matching TRBD1. Losses at the gene ends were 5 bases for V and 3 bases for J; bases not matched to a gene: 6. There are 15 residues in the CDR3. Germline loops: CDR1 SEHNR, CDR2 FQNEAQ (reference sequence). In DNA, the CDR3 is TGTGCCAGCAGCGTAGACAGGGGGCGGTACACTGAAGCTTTCTTT. Translated, it gives CASSVDRGRYTEAFF.

The chain carries TRBV30 and TRBJ1-3; D gene ambiguous. V was shortened by 6 bases and J by 3 bases, with 9 bases between the two germline ends. Germline CDR1 GTSNPN, CDR2 SVGIG (reference sequence). The CDR3 sequence is 12 residues long. For the CDR3, the DNA is TGTGCCTGCTCGGAGGGTGGAAACACCATATATTTT. Residues: CACSEGGNTIYF.

The J gene is TRBJ2-2, the V gene TRBV12-5, with D unresolved. Looked up from germline, CDR1 is LGHNT and CDR2 is FRNRAP. The CDR3 has 13 amino acids. The V end lost 1 base, the J end lost 4 bases, and 4 bases lay between the germline ends. CDR3 nucleotide sequence: TGTGCTAGTGGTTTGGGGGGCACCGGGGAGCTGTTTTTT. This gives the protein CASGLGGTGELFF.

The chain links TRBV12-3 or TRBV12-4 to TRBJ1-5, with D unresolved. The CDR3 consists of 13 residues. The V end lost 1 base, the J end lost 4 bases, and 5 bases lay between the germline ends. The CDR3, as DNA: TGTGCCAGCAGTTTAGAGTGGAATCAGCCCCAGCATTTT. Amino acids: CASSLEWNQPQHF.

This chain uses TRBV6-5 with TRBJ2-7; D remains unclear. With 7 bases removed from V and 0 bases from J, the gap between germline ends came to 10 bases. This CDR3 has 13 amino acids. CDR1 and CDR2 from the germline V gene are MNHEY and SVGAGI. The CDR3 here is CASKAAPSYEQYF. The CDR3 nucleotides read TGTGCCAGCAAGGCAGCCCCCTCCTACGAGCAGTACTTC.

The chain joins TRBV30 to TRBJ2-3; D is unclear. The CDR3 sequence is 13 residues long. Trimming shortened V by 2 bases and J by 4 bases, and 10 bases separated the two germline ends. The germline gives CDR1 GTSNPN, CDR2 SVGIG (reference sequence). The CDR3 sequence: CAWSPRAPDTQYF. The CDR3 coding sequence is TGTGCCTGGAGTCCCCGGGCCCCAGATACGCAGTATTTT.

V is TRBV29-1 and J is TRBJ2-7; 9 positions match TRBD1. This CDR3 region has 13 residues. The germline V gene encodes CDR1 SQVTM and CDR2 ANQGSEA. V lost 6 bases and J lost 4; bases outside the gene matches: 7. As DNA, the CDR3 is TGCAGCGTGAGCCTAGGACAGGGGTACGAGCAGTACTTC. It translates to CSVSLGQGYEQYF.

This chain uses TRBV5-5 with TRBJ2-1; 10 nucleotides line up with TRBD1. From germline, CDR1 is SGHKS and CDR2 YYEKEE (reference sequence). The CDR3 covers 15 residues. With V trimmed by 5 bases and J by 4 bases, 6 bases remained unmatched. This CDR3 is CASSQGQGYYNEQFF. The CDR3 DNA reads TGTGCCAGCAGTCAGGGACAGGGGTATTACAATGAGCAGTTCTTC.

The chain employs TRBV7-8 and TRBJ2-5; the D gene is possibly TRBD1 (5 bases). Germline V gene data show CDR1 as SGHVS and CDR2 as FQNEAQ. Between the trimmed V and J ends, which lost 1 base and 1 base, there was a span of 13 bases. The CDR3 extends over 16 amino acids. The CDR3 nucleotides are TGTGCCAGCAGCTTAGGTCGGCTCAGGGCCCAAGAGACCCAGTACTTC. Encoded protein: CASSLGRLRAQETQYF.

The chain carries TRBV20-1 and TRBJ2-3, with a weak D call TRBD1 (6 bases). V gave up 4 bases and J gave up 11 bases, with 19 bases separating them. The CDR3 spans 13 residues. The V gene's germline CDR1 is DFQATT and CDR2 SNEGSKA (reference sequence). The DNA of the CDR3 is TGCAGTGCTAACGGACAGCACCGTGAGAAGCAGTATTTT. It translates to CSANGQHREKQYF.

The rearrangement joins TRBV28 to TRBJ1-2; perhaps TRBD1 as D (5 bases). Trimming removed 11 bases at V and 8 bases at J, with 24 bases between. Germline V gene data show CDR1 as MDHEN and CDR2 as SYDVKM. CDR3 size: 14 residues. CDR3 amino acids: CAATVRDPYVGYTF. As DNA, the CDR3 is TGTGCCGCGACAGTCCGGGACCCCTACGTCGGCTACACCTTC.